This passage covers 6 T cell receptor beta chains from one sample sequenced in a study of T-cell reconstitution after alpha-beta-depleted transplantation in children. TCRbeta library preparation incorporated unique molecular identifiers. MiXCR was run by TCRdb on the PCR reads, yielding one entry per CDR3 protein. The sample consists of approximately 650,000 distinct CDR3 sequences, 10% to 15% of them appearing once. The starting material was PBMCs, obtained before TCRalphabeta/CD19-depleted stem cell transplant. Receptors were obtained from a girl aged 2-10 years with congenital amegakaryocytic thrombocytopenia, due to receive a stem cell transplant.

This clonotype was counted only a few times. The chain uses TRBV20-1 and TRBJ2-1; perhaps TRBD2 as D (6 bases). CDR1 and CDR2 from the germline V gene are DFQATT and SNEGSKA (reference sequence). The CDR3 is 14 amino acids. V was cut by 6 bases and J by 4 bases, with 16 bases left in between. The CDR3 sequence: CSALARERYNEQFF. The CDR3 DNA is TGCAGTGCCCTCGCACGGGAGAGGTACAATGAGCAGTTCTTC.

This clonotype occurred many times. The chain joins TRBV15 to TRBJ1-2; D not resolved. V was cut by 0 bases and J by 10 bases, with 6 bases left in between. Germline loops: CDR1 LNHNV, CDR2 YYDKDF (reference sequence). This CDR3 comprises 11 residues. The CDR3 is CATSREIFYTF. The CDR3 nucleotides are TGTGCCACCAGCAGAGAAATCTTCTACACCTTC.

This clonotype was found a few times. V and J are TRBV14 and TRBJ2-7; D uncertain. Trimming took 1 base from V and 4 from J, leaving 11 bases between them. Germline CDR1 SGHDN, CDR2 FVKESK. The CDR3 loop spans 14 amino acids. This CDR3 is CASSQVLRPYEQYF. The CDR3 DNA follows: TGTGCCAGCAGCCAAGTTCTTCGTCCGTACGAGCAGTACTTC.

This clonotype appeared a few times. J is TRBJ2-7 and V is TRBV20-1; TRBD2 aligns across 8 bases. The germline gives CDR1 DFQATT, CDR2 SNEGSKA (reference sequence). CDR3 length equals 15 residues. The J segment lost 6 bases and the V segment lost 1 base, leaving 11 bases of the junction unmatched. CDR3 coding DNA: TGCAGTGCTAGAGGAGGACTAGCCAATATACTCGAGCAGTACTTC. As protein: CSARGGLANILEQYF.

In this sample, this clonotype turned up many times. The chain employs TRBV29-1 and TRBJ1-2; D is undetermined. From germline, CDR1 is SQVTM and CDR2 ANQGSEA. The CDR3 consists of 12 residues. V dropped 7 bases and J dropped 6 bases, with 15 bases sitting between them. The DNA for the CDR3 is TGCAGCGCGGATGGGGAAATCGATGGCTACACCTTC. Its translation: CSADGEIDGYTF.

This clonotype was seen more than once but under ten times. The chain joins TRBV10-3 to TRBJ2-7, with 10 bases fitting TRBD2. In germline, CDR1 is ENHRY, CDR2 SYGVKD. CDR3 length: 15 residues. Losses at the gene ends were 6 bases for V and 7 bases for J; bases not matched to a gene: 12. The CDR3: CAIRPGLASQQEQYF. Here the CDR3 DNA reads TGTGCCATCAGGCCGGGACTAGCGTCCCAGCAGGAGCAGTACTTC.